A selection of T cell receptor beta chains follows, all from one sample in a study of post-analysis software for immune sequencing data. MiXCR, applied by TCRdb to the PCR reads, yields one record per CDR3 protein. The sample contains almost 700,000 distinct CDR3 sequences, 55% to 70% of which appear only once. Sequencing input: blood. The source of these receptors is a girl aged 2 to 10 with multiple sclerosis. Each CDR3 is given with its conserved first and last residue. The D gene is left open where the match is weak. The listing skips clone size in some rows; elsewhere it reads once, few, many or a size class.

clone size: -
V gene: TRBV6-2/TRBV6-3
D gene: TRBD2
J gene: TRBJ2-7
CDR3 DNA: TGTGCCAGCAGTTACCCCCTTAGCGGGAGGGAGGCCTACGAGCAGTACTTC
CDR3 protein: CASSYPLSGREAYEQYF

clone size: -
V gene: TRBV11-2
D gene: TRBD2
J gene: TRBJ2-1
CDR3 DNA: TGTGCCAGCAGCTTGGGACTAGCGGGGGGGCGGCTCTACAATGAGCAGTTCTTC
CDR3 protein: CASSLGLAGGRLYNEQFF

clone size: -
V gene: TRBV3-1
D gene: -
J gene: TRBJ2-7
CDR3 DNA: TGTGCCAGCAGCCAAGATTCTCCCTGGGTCTACGAGCAGTACTTC
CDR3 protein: CASSQDSPWVYEQYF

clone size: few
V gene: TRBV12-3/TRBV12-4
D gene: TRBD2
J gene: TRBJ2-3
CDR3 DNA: TGTGCCGGCAGCCGTTTACGGCGGGGGACAGATACGCAGTATTTT
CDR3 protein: CAGSRLRRGTDTQYF

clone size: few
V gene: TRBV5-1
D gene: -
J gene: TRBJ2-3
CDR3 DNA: TGCGCCAGCAGCCCCTTGAACCAGGGGGGAAAAAGCACAGATACGCAGTATTTT
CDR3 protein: CASSPLNQGGKSTDTQYF

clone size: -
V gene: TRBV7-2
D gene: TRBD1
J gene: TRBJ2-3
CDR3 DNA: TGTGCCAGCAGCTCATTGGGACAGCCTACAGATACGCAGTATTTT
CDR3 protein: CASSSLGQPTDTQYF

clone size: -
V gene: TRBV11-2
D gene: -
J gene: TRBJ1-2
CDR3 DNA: TGTGCCAGCAGCTTAGACCCAGGGGAGTATGGCTACACCTTC
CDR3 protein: CASSLDPGEYGYTF

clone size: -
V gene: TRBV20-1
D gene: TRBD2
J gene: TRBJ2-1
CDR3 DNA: TGCAGTGCTTCTCTAGCGGGGGACTACAATGAGCAGTTCTTC
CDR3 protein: CSASLAGDYNEQFF

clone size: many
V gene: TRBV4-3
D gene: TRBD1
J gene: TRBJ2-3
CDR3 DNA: TGCGCCAGCAGCCAAGTCCGACAGGGGCCAGATACGCAGTATTTT
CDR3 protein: CASSQVRQGPDTQYF

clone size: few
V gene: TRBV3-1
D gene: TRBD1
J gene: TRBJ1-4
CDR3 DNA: TGTGCCAGCAGCCAAACAGGGGCTAATGAAAAACTGTTTTTT
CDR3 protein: CASSQTGANEKLFF

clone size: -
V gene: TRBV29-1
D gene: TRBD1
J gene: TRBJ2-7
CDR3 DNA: TGCAGCGTTGAAGAAGGACAGGGGCTCGCCTACGAGCAGTACTTC
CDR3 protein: CSVEEGQGLAYEQYF

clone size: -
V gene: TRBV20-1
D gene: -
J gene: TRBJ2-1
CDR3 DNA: TGCAGTGCTAGGTCCAGGGGAAATGAGCAGTTCTTC
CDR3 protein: CSARSRGNEQFF

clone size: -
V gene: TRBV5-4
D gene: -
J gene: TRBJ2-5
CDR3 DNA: TGTGCCAGCAGCTTCCCAGGGATCCAAGAGACCCAGTACTTC
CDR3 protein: CASSFPGIQETQYF

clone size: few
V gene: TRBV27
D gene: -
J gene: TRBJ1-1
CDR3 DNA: TGTGCCAGCAGTTTTCACGGCACTGAAGCTTTCTTT
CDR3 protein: CASSFHGTEAFF

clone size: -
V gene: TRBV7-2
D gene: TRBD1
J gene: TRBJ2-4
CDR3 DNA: TGTGCCAGCAGCCTGGGACAGATACAAAACATTCAGTACTTC
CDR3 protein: CASSLGQIQNIQYF

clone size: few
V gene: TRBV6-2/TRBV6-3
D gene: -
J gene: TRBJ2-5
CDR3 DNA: TGTGCCAGCAGTTACGGCGGGTTCTCTGGAGAGACCCAGTACTTC
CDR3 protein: CASSYGGFSGETQYF

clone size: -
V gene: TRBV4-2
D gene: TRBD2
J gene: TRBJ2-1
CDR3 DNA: TGTGCCAGCAGCCCTATAGCGGGGTTTTACAATGAGCAGTTCTTC
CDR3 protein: CASSPIAGFYNEQFF

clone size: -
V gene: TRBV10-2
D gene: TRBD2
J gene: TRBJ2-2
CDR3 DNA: TGCGCCAGCAGTGAGTCGGGCGGGAGGGCGAACACCGGGGAGCTGTTTTTT
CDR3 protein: CASSESGGRANTGELFF

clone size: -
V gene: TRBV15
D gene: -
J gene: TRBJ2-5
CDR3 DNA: TGTGCCACCAGCAGAGACAGGGCTCAAGAGACCCAGTACTTC
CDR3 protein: CATSRDRAQETQYF

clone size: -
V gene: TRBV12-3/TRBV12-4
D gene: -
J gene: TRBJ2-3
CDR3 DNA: TGTGCCAGCAGTTGGGGGCTTGGGGGCACAGATACGCAGTATTTT
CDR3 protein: CASSWGLGGTDTQYF

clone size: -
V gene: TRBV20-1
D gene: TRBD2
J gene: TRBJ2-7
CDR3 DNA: TGCAGTGCTAGAGATTTTCGGCTAGCGGGGTACGAGCAGTACTTC
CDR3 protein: CSARDFRLAGYEQYF

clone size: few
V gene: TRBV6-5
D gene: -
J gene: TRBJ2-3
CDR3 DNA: TGTGCCAGCAGTGTCGGTCACGCAGGGGATACGCAGTATTTT
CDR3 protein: CASSVGHAGDTQYF

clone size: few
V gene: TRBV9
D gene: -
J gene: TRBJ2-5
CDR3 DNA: TGTGCCAGCAGCCCGGGGCAGGGTATAGGGCAAGAGACCCAGTACTTC
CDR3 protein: CASSPGQGIGQETQYF

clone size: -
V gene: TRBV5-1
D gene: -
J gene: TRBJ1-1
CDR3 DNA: TGCGCCAGCAGCTTGGAGGGCAGAGCGAACACTGAAGCTTTCTTT
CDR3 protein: CASSLEGRANTEAFF

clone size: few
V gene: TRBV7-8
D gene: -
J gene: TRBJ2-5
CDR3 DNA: TGTGTCAGCAGCTTAGAAGGGGCCCTGCCTCAAGAGACCCAGTACTTC
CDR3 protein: CVSSLEGALPQETQYF

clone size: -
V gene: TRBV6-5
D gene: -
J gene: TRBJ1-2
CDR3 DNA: TGTGCCAGCAGTTACTCTTCGGAGGGATCCTATGGCTACACCTTC
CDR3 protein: CASSYSSEGSYGYTF

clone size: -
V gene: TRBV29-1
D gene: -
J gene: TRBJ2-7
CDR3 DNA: TGCAGCGTTGAAGATCGAGGGACGGTAACCTACGAGCAGTACTTC
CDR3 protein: CSVEDRGTVTYEQYF

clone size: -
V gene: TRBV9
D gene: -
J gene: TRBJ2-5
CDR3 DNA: TGTGCCAGCAGCGTAGGGCAGGAGGAGACCCAGTACTTC
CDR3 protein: CASSVGQEETQYF

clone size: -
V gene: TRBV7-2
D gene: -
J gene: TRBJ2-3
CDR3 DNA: TGTGCCAGCCGATACGGTTACAGCGCGGATACGCAGTATTTT
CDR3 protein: CASRYGYSADTQYF

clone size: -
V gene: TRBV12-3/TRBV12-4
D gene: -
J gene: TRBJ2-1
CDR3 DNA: TGTGCCAGCAGTTTAAGAGGGTTCGATGAGCAGTTCTTC
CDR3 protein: CASSLRGFDEQFF

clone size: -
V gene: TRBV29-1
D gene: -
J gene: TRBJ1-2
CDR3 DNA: TGCAGCGTCGAACAATACAACTATGGCTACACCTTC
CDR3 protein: CSVEQYNYGYTF

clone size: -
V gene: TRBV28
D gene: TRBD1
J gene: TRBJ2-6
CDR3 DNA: TGTGCCAGCAGACGATCACTCCGGGACAGGGTGACCCCTGGGGCCAACGTCCTGACTTTC
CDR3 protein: CASRRSLRDRVTPGANVLTF

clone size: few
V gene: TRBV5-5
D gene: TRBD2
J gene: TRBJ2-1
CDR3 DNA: TGTGCCAGCAGCTTGGACCTGACTAGCGGGGAGCAGTTCTTC
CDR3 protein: CASSLDLTSGEQFF

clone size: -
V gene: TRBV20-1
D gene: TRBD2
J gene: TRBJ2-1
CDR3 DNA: TGCAGTGCTAGAGTTCGACTAGCGGGTAACAATGAGCAGTTCTTC
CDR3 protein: CSARVRLAGNNEQFF

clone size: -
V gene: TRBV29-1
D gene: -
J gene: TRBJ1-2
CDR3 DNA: TGCAGCGTTGACCAGAACTATGGCTACACCTTC
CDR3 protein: CSVDQNYGYTF

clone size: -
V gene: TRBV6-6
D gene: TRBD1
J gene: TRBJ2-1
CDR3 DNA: TGTGCCAGCAGTTACGAACAGGGGAATGAGCAGTTCTTC
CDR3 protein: CASSYEQGNEQFF

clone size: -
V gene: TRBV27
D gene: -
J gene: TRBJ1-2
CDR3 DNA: TGTGCCAGCAGGGGCATCTACAGCTTAAATGGCTACACCTTC
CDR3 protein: CASRGIYSLNGYTF